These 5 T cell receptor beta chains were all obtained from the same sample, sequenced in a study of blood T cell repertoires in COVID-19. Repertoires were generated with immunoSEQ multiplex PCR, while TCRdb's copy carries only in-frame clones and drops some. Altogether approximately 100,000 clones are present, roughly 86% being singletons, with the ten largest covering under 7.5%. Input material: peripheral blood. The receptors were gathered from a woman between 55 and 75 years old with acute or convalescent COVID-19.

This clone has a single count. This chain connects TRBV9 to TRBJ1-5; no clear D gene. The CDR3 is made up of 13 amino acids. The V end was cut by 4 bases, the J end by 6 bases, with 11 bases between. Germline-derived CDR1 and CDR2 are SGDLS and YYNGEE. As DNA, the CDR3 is TGTGCCAGCAGCTTAAACGAGGGTCAGCCCCAGCATTTT. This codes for CASSLNEGQPQHF.

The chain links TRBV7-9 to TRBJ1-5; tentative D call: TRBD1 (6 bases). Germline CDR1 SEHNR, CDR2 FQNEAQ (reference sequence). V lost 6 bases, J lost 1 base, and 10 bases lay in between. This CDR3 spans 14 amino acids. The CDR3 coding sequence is TGTGCCAGCAGTCTCAGGGGAAGCAATCAGCCCCAGCATTTT. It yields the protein CASSLRGSNQPQHF. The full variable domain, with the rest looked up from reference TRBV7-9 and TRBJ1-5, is DTGVSQNPRHKITKRGQNVTFRCDPISEHNRLYWYRQTLGQGPEFLTYFQNEAQLEKSRLLSDRFSAERPKGSFSTLEIQRTEQGDSAMYLCASSLRGSNQPQHFGDGTRLSIL.

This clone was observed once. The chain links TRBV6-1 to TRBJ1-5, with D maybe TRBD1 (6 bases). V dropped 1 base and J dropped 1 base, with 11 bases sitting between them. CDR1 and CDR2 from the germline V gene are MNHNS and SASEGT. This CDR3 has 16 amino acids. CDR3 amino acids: CASSEVGAWSNQPQHF. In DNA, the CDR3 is TGTGCCAGCAGTGAAGTGGGGGCTTGGAGCAATCAGCCCCAGCATTTT.

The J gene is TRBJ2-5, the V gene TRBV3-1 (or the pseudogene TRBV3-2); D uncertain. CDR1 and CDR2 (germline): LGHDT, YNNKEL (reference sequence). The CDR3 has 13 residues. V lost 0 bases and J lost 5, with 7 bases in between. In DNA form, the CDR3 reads TGTGCCAGCAGCCAAGAGATGCGGGAGACCCAGTACTTC. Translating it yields CASSQEMRETQYF.

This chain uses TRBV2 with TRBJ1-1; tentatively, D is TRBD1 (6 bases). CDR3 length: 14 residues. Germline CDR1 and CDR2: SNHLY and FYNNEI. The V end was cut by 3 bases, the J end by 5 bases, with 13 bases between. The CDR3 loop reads CASSDRGLGTEAFF. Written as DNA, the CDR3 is TGTGCCAGCAGTGACAGGGGATTAGGAACTGAAGCTTTCTTT.